This passage covers 13 T cell receptor beta chains from one sample sequenced in a study of CD8 T cells in ankylosing spondylitis. TCRdb re-called the 5' RACE reads through MiXCR, storing one row per CDR3 protein. The sample lists about 240,000 distinct CDR3 sequences, around 11% seen once, with around 6.5% in the top ten. Sequenced sample: blood, either unsorted or a sorted T cell fraction (not recorded which). These receptors all stem from a male donor with ankylosing spondylitis or in good health (not recorded which).

The rearrangement links TRBV6-4 to TRBJ2-6; the D gene could be TRBD1 or TRBD2 (6 bases each). V lost 6 bases, J lost 1 base, and 13 bases lay in between. Germline V lookup: CDR1 MRHNA, CDR2 SNTAGT. This CDR3 is 16 amino acids long. In DNA form, the CDR3 reads TGTGCCAGCAGCCACGGGGGCGAATCTGGGGCCAACGTCCTGACTTTC. Residues: CASSHGGESGANVLTF.

This clonotype was seen ten or more times. CDR3 residues: CATSRDGGYNEQFF. DNA of the CDR3: TGTGCCACCAGCAGAGATGGGGGATACAATGAGCAGTTCTTC. This rearrangement joins TRBV15 to TRBJ2-1; D may match TRBD1 or TRBD2 (5 bases each). The CDR3 has 14 residues. V was clipped by 0 bases and J by 4 bases, with 7 bases between them. Germline assignment: CDR1 LNHNV and CDR2 YYDKDF (reference sequence).

The table lists this clonotype with many counts. The V call is TRBV6-5, the J call TRBJ2-2; no definite D call. The V and J ends lost 1 base and 1 base respectively, with 7 bases between them. CDR1 and CDR2 (germline): MNHEY, SVGAGI. This CDR3 spans 15 amino acids. CDR3 residues: CASSYYLWNTGELFF. The CDR3 nucleotides are TGTGCCAGCAGTTACTATCTCTGGAACACCGGGGAGCTGTTTTTT.

This clonotype has ten or more counts. The chain couples TRBV12-3 or TRBV12-4 to TRBJ1-6; D perhaps matches TRBD1 (6 bases). V lost 6 bases to trimming and J lost 8 bases, with 17 bases between them. This CDR3 is 15 amino acids long. The CDR3 region is CASSPPRGSDSPLHF. CDR3 sequence (DNA): TGTGCCAGCAGCCCCCCCAGGGGATCTGATTCACCCCTCCACTTT.

This chain links TRBV24-1 with TRBJ2-3, with TRBD2 matching 12 bases. The CDR3 runs to 16 residues. The trim removed 4 bases at V and 2 bases at J, leaving 3 bases unmatched. Germline-derived CDR1 and CDR2 are KGHDR and SFDVKD. CDR3 DNA: TGTGCCACCAGTGACCCTAGCGGGAGGGCCACAGATACGCAGTATTTT. It is translated as CATSDPSGRATDTQYF.

This clonotype was picked up many times. V usage is TRBV12-3 or TRBV12-4 and J usage is TRBJ1-6; the D gene is possibly TRBD1 (5 bases). The CDR3 length is 15 residues. V was shortened by 1 base and J by 11 bases, with 15 bases between the two germline ends. The CDR3, as DNA: TGTGCCAGCAGTTTAGGTGGCAGGGTTAGACCACCCCTCCACTTT. Translated: CASSLGGRVRPPLHF.

This clonotype was recorded at least ten times. J is TRBJ2-7 and V is TRBV12-3 or TRBV12-4; either TRBD1 or TRBD2 may fit D (5 bases each). This CDR3 is built from 12 residues. V lost 5 bases, J lost 9 bases, and 14 bases lay in between. The CDR3 bases are TGTGCCAGCAGTATGCCCCCTGGGGGGCAGTACTTC. As protein: CASSMPPGGQYF.

The sample holds many counts of this clonotype. The V gene is TRBV5-1, the J gene TRBJ2-1, with D possibly TRBD2 on 6 matching bases. Germline values: CDR1 SGHRS, CDR2 YFSETQ. The CDR3 is made up of 17 amino acids. Trimming removed 0 bases at V and 5 bases at J, with 18 bases between. CDR3 in amino acids: CASSLAYGGIADNEQFF. CDR3 DNA: TGCGCCAGCAGCTTGGCCTATGGCGGGATAGCTGACAATGAGCAGTTCTTC.

This clonotype was seen ten or more times. This sequence joins TRBV5-1 and TRBJ1-2, with TRBD1 as a possible D gene (6 bases). Trimming pared 7 bases from V and 6 bases from J, leaving 16 bases between. Germline V CDR1 and CDR2: SGHRS, YFSETQ. The CDR3 sequence is 13 residues long. The CDR3 loop reads CASRFQSGDGYTF. CDR3 in DNA: TGCGCCAGCCGATTCCAATCAGGGGATGGCTACACCTTC.

J is TRBJ2-3 and V is TRBV5-1; TRBD2 matches at 11 bases. CDR3 length equals 15 residues. With 0 bases clipped from V and 5 bases from J, the junction kept 2 bases outside the gene matches. CDR1 is SGHRS, CDR2 YFSETQ, per germline. As DNA, the CDR3 is TGCGCCAGCAGCTTGGCCCTAGCGGGAGGAGATACGCAGTATTTT. Its translation: CASSLALAGGDTQYF.

There are many counts of this clonotype. The V gene is TRBV5-1, the J gene TRBJ2-1, with TRBD2 identical over 9 bases. Trimming at V came to 2 bases and at J to 1 base, leaving 7 bases not matched to a gene. Germline CDR1 reads SGHRS; CDR2 reads YFSETQ. This CDR3 contains 17 residues. The CDR3 coding sequence is TGCGCCAGCAGCTTCGGGGCTAGCGGGACGTCCTACAATGAGCAGTTCTTC. As protein: CASSFGASGTSYNEQFF.

This clonotype was found many times. This chain joins TRBV5-1 and TRBJ2-3, with D possibly being TRBD1 (6 bases). The CDR3 is made up of 15 amino acids. Germline V gives CDR1 SGHRS, CDR2 YFSETQ. V dropped 4 bases and J dropped 1 base, with 13 bases sitting between them. This CDR3 reads CASSTSGTRTDTQYF. As DNA, the CDR3 is TGCGCCAGCAGCACCTCCGGGACACGCACAGATACGCAGTATTTT.

This chain joins TRBV18 and TRBJ2-3; tentative D call: TRBD1 (6 bases). Trimming cost V 3 bases and J 3 bases, with 13 bases left between them. This CDR3 spans 15 amino acids. Germline values: CDR1 KGHSH, CDR2 LQKENI. In DNA, the CDR3 is TGTGCCAGCTCACCGGTCTCCAGGGGTACAGATACGCAGTATTTT. It translates to CASSPVSRGTDTQYF.